This T cell receptor beta chain was recorded in a study of blood T cell repertoires in COVID-19. Study-level information: Samples came from the United States, Italy and Spain, spanning acute and convalescent COVID-19. In each case, the material was cDNA or gDNA derived from T cells, B-cell-depleted T cells, or PBMCs.

This clone came up a few times. Under the authors' procedure: Using reference gene primer amplification, nucleated cell counts were estimated. TCRdb's copy holds only in-frame clones and misses some; the assay was immunoSEQ multiplex PCR. That table is the source of V, J and clone size, and D and trimming were worked out from the DNA. Found here are about 64,000 clones, about 78% of them singletons; the top ten hold around 12%. The CDR3 covers 15 residues. Trimming at V came to 4 bases and at J to 1 base, leaving 6 bases not matched to a gene. Germline values: CDR1 SGHAT, CDR2 FQNNGV. Sequencing used peripheral blood. The source is a man older than 75 with acute or convalescent COVID-19. The chain couples TRBV11-2 to TRBJ2-5, with 7 bases aligning to TRBD2. The chain's CDR3 is CASSYTGTTQETQYF. In DNA, the CDR3 is TGTGCCAGCAGCTACACCGGGACTACCCAAGAGACCCAGTACTTC.